This TCR beta chain was captured by sequencing in a study of T-cell reconstitution after alpha-beta-depleted transplantation in children listed by TCRdb under 2016. Broadly, across the study: T-cell immune reconstitution after TCRalphabeta/CD19-depleted allogeneic hematopoietic cell transplantation in children was quantitatively tracked in the study by means of TCR repertoire profiling.

There are many counts of this clonotype. Its recognized antigen is unknown. Base qualities are not at hand, and no much larger clone is one base apart. The germline V gene (reference sequence) yields LNHNV for CDR1 and YYDKDF for CDR2. The V and J ends are trimmed by 5 bases and 5 bases, leaving 15 bases between them. From cysteine to phenylalanine, the CDR3 is 15 amino acids long. Just the 45-base CDR3 DNA is kept, in frame starting at base 1. To prepare the library, PCR was applied. Sequenced using an Illumina HiSeq 2500. TCR libraries were prepared with molecular barcoding, using unique molecular identifiers to normalize TCRbeta repertoire quantification. TCRdb's own reprocessing of the public reads used fastp at Q25 and MiXCR and kept productive beta chains. Rows merge per CDR3 protein into single entries with the most common DNA and genes. The sample data list hundreds of thousands of distinct CDR3 sequences, and roughly 15% of these were observed just once. The ten largest clones take up about 1.1% of the sample.

The sequence derives from a human donor who donated a stem cell graft to a child with acute myeloid leukemia. The V gene is TRBV15 and the J gene is TRBJ1-4; the D gene identity is not certain. Here the sequenced sample was PBMCs from the stem cell graft donor, taken from the stem cell graft. The CDR3 protein sequence reads: CATSPRGGENEKLFF. The nucleotide sequence is given as TGTGCCACCAGCCCCCGCGGCGGGGAGAATGAAAAACTGTTTTTT.